This T cell receptor beta chain emerged from a study of T cells after yellow fever vaccination (dated by TCRdb to between 2018 and 2021). In terms of the full investigation: Libraries from fractions with low cell numbers were prepared with the SMART-Seq v4 Ultra Low Input RNA kit. Bulk TCR alpha and beta repertoires were sequenced longitudinally to track T-cell clones before and after primary and booster YFV17D yellow fever vaccination. Two healthy male donors, one aged 18 to 30 and one aged 30 to 39 years, were included in the cohort. Blood was collected at multiple timepoints before and after primary and secondary immunization, and bulk PBMC replicates and cell subsets were isolated.

This clonotype has a handful of counts. No antigen is known for it. Nothing much larger sits one base from this clone, and base qualities are not available. This sample's treatment or condition label indicates: live attenuated yellow fever vaccine strain. A standard Ficoll-Paque protocol was used to isolate PBMCs from peripheral blood. Dynabeads CD4 and CD8 positive selection kits were used to isolate the CD4 and CD8 T-cell fractions. RNA was extracted with TriZol from bulk PBMCs, CD4 and CD8 fractions, and dextramer-positive and dextramer-negative fractions. TCRdb shows the sequencer as Illumina NovaSeq 6000. TCR cDNA was synthesized by 5'RACE template switching, through which a universal primer site and unique molecular identifiers were introduced. Priming for cDNA synthesis came from both the TCR alpha and TCR beta constant segments. Library amplification used two PCR steps, and the second PCR step added sample barcodes and sequencing adapters. Sequencing of libraries was done on Illumina HiSeq 2500 (2x100 bp) or NovaSeq (2x150 bp). Under the source paper's analysis protocol: MIGEC was used to demultiplex reads and collapse the reads into UMI consensus sequences, and MiXCR was used for V(D)J alignment. Vaccine-responding clonotypes were defined with edgeR using replicate PBMC samples, requiring FDR below 0.01 and a log2 fold change above 5 up to day 15. Each bulk clonotype was labeled CD4 or CD8 based on which sequenced repertoire, CD4 or CD8, contained the clonotype at higher abundance. TCRdb passed the public sequencing reads through fastp at Q25 and MiXCR, retaining productive beta sequences. Identical CDR3 protein sequences are pooled into one entry, listed with their most common genes and DNA. The V and J calls and clone size come from TCRdb's table, not from the authors' own analysis. The sample records 300,000 to 400,000 distinct CDR3 sequences, approximately 12% of which are singletons. The ten largest make up 3% to 4% of the sample.

Trimming leaves V shorter by 5 bases and J shorter by 4 bases, with the junction holding 4 bases beyond the gene matches. The CDR3 covers 14 residues, taking in both the cysteine and the phenylalanine. Solely the CDR3 DNA is kept, with 42 bases framed from the first base. CDR1 and CDR2 were assigned from the germline V gene as SQVTM and ANQGSEA. The full study reports these points: Only two donors were included in the study, so the extent to which the findings can be generalized is limited. Most clones expanded after primary vaccination were re-detected after the booster (96% of CD4 and around nine tenths of CD8), suggesting broad memory maintenance. Compared with the primary T-cell response, the secondary T-cell response was weaker but faster, peaking on day 5 rather than day 15. A small fraction of clonotypes appeared in both the CD4 and CD8 compartments, likely as a result of convergent recombination. Computational filtering was needed because FACS-sorted repertoires could contain abundant contaminating clonotypes from the bulk population.

The chain joins TRBV29-1 to TRBJ2-1; TRBD2 aligns with 11 central bases. The input for sequencing was CD4+ T cells sorted from PBMCs, taken 15 days after the yellow fever booster vaccination. The sequence was collected from a man younger than 30 who received the YFV17D yellow fever vaccine. Read as DNA, the sequence is TGCAGCGTTCACTCTAGCGGGGGGTACAATGAGCAGTTCTTC. It specifies CSVHSSGGYNEQFF.